The present entry profiles one T cell receptor (beta chain) with its context. MiXCR, run by TCRdb on the RACE reads, gives a single entry per CDR3 protein. This sample has 35,000 to 50,000 distinct CDR3 sequences, with around 10% found just once. This entry is derived from a study of human T cells and chemical hapten exposure. The time point is: patch test 2, 6 weeks after DPC sensitization. As to treatment: therapeutic diphenylcyclopropenone sensitization with weekly scalp DPC. At patch-test visits, sampling came before the patch test. The donor pool consisted of alopecia patients aged 18 to 70 years, considered suitable for DPC. The CDR3 sequence is 12 residues long. Germline V CDR1 and CDR2: ENHRY, SYGVKD. Trimming removed 10 bases at V and 1 base at J, with 10 bases between.

This TCR came from a woman aged 40 to 50 with alopecia areata. Some clones in this sample may be carry-over from other donors' samples. The input for sequencing was whole blood, taken in connection with sensitization to the hapten diphenylcyclopropenone (DPC). This chain connects TRBV10-3 to TRBJ2-5; either TRBD1 or TRBD2 may supply D (5 bases each). The chain's CDR3 is CATGTAQETQYF. Here the CDR3 DNA reads TGTGCCACCGGGACGGCCCAAGAGACCCAGTACTTC.